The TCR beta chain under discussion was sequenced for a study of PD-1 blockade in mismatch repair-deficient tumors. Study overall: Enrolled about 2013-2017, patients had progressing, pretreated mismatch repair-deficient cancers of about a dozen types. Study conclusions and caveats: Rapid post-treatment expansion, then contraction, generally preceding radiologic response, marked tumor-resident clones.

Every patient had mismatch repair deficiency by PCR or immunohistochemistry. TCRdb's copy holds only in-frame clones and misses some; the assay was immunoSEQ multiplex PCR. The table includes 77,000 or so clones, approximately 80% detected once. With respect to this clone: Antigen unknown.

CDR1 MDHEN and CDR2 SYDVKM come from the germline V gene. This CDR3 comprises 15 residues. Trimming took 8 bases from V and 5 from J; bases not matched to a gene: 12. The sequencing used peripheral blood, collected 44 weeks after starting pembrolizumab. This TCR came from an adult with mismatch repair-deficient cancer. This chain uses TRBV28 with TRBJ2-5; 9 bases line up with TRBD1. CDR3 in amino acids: CASPPTTGGWETQYF. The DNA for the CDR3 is TGTGCCAGCCCCCCCACGACAGGGGGTTGGGAGACCCAGTACTTC.